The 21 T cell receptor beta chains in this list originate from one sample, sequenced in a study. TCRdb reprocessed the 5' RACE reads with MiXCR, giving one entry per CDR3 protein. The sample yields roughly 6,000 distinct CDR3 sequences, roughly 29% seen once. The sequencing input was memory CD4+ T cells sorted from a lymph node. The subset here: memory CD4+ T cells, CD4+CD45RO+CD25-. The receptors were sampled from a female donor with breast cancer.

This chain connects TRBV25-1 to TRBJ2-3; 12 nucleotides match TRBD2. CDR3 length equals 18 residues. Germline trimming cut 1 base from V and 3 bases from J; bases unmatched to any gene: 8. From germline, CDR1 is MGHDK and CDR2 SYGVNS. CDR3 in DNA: TGTGCCAGCAGTGAATCGGAGACTAGCGGGGGTCGGACAGATACGCAGTATTTT. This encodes CASSESETSGGRTDTQYF.

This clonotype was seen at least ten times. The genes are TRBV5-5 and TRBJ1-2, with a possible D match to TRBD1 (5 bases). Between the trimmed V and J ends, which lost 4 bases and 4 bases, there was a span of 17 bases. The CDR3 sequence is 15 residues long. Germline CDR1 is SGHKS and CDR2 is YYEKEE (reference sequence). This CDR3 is CASSGDPRAPYGYTF. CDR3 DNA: TGTGCCAGCAGCGGGGACCCACGGGCCCCCTATGGCTACACCTTC. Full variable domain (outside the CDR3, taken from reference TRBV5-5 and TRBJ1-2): DAGVTQSPTHLIKTRGQQVTLRCSPISGHKSVSWYQQVLGQGPQFIFQYYEKEERGRGNFPDRFSARQFPNYSSELNVNALLLGDSALYLCASSGDPRAPYGYTFGSGTRLTVV.

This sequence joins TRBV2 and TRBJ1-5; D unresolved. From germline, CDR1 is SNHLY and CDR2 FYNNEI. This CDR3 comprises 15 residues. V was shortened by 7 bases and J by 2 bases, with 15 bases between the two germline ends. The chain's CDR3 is CASTRENGGNQPQHF. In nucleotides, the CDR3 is TGTGCCAGCACTAGGGAGAACGGGGGCAATCAGCCCCAGCATTTT.

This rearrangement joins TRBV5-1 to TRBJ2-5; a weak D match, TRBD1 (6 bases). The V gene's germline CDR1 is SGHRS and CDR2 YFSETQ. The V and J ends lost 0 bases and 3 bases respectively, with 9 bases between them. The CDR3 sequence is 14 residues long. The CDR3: CASSLEDREETQYF. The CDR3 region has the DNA TGCGCCAGCAGCTTGGAGGACAGAGAAGAGACCCAGTACTTC.

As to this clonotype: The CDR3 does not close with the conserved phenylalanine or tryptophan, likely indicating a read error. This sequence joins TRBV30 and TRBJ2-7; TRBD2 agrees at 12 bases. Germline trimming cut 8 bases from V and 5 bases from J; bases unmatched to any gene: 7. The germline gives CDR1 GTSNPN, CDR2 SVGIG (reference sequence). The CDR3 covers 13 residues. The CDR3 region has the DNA TGTGCCGGCACTAGCGGGGGGACTCACGAGCAGTACGGC. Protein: CAGTSGGTHEQYG.

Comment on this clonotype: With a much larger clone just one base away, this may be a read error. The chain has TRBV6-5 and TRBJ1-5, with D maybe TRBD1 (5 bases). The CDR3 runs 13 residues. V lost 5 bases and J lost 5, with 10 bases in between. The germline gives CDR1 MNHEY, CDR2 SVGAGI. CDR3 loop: CASSKRGDQPQHF. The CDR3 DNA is TGTGCCAGCAGTAAGAGAGGGGATCAGCCCCAGCATTTT.

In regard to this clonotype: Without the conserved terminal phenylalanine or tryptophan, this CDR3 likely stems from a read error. This CDR3 reads CASRGPRGRNTEAFY. In nucleotides, the CDR3 is TGTGCCAGCAGAGGACCCAGGGGGAGGAACACTGAAGCTTTCTAT. The chain links TRBV6-1 to TRBJ1-1, with 7 bases matching TRBD1. The CDR3 is 15 residues long. From germline, CDR1 is MNHNS and CDR2 SASEGT. Trimming removed 6 bases from V and 1 base from J; junction bases left unmatched: 8.

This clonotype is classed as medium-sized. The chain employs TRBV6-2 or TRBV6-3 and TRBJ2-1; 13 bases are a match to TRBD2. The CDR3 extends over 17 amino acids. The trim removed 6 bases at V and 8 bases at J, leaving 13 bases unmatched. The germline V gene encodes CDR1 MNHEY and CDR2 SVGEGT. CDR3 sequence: CASRWVAGTSGKYEQFF. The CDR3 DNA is TGTGCCAGCAGATGGGTTGCCGGGACTAGCGGGAAGTATGAGCAGTTCTTC.

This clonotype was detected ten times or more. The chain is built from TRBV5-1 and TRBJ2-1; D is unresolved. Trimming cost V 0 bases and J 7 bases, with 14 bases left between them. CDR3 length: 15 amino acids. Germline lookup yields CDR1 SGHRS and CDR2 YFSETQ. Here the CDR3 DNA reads TGCGCCAGCAGCTTGGACGGGCAGGAACTGAATGAGCAGTTCTTC. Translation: CASSLDGQELNEQFF. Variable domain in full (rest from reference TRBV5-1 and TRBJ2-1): KAGVTQTPRYLIKTRGQQVTLSCSPISGHRSVSWYQQTPGQGLQFLFEYFSETQRNKGNFPGRFSGRQFSNSRSEMNVSTLELGDSALYLCASSLDGQELNEQFFGPGTRLTVL.

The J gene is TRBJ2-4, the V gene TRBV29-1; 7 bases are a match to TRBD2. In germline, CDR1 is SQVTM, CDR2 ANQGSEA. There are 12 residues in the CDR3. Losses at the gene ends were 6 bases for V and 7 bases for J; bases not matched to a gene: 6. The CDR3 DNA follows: TGCAGCGTCGCGGGGGTAAGGAACATTCAGTACTTC. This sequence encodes CSVAGVRNIQYF.

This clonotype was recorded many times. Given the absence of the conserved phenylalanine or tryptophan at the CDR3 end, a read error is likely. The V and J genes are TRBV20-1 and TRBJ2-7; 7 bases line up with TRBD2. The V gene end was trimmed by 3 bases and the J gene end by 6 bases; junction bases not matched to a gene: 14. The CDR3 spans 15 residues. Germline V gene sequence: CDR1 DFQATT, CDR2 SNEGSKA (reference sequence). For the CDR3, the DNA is TGCAGTGCTAGGATGGGTCGGCGGGAGCTTGGCGAGCAGTACCTC. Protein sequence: CSARMGRRELGEQYL.

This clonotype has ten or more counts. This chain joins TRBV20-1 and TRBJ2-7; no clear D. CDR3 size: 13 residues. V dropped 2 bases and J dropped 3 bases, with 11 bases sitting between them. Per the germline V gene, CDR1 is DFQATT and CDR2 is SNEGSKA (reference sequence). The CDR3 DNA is TGCAGTGCTAGACTCCCGAACGTCTACGAGCAGTACTTC. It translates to CSARLPNVYEQYF.

The chain's CDR3 is CASSFAGGYEQYF. Here the CDR3 DNA reads TGTGCCAGCAGCTTTGCGGGGGGCTACGAGCAGTACTTC. This chain joins TRBV7-6 and TRBJ2-7; 8 nucleotides match TRBD2. Trimming removed 3 bases from V and 3 bases from J; junction bases left unmatched: 1. The germline gives CDR1 SGHVS, CDR2 FNYEAQ. This CDR3 has 13 residues.

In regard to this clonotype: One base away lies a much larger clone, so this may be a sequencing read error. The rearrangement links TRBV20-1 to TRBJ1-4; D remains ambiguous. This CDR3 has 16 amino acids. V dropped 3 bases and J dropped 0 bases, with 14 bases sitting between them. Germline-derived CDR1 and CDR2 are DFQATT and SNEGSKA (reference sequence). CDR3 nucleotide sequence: TGCAGTGCTAGCTTCTCCCAGGTTACAACTAATGAAAAACTGTTTTTT. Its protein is CSASFSQVTTNEKLFF.

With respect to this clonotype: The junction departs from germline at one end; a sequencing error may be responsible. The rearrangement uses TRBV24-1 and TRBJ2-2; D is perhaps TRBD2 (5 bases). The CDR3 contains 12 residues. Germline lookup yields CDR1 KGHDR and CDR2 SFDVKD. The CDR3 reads CATGENTEELFF. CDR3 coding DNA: TGTGCCACCGGGGAGAACACCGAGGAGCTGTTTTTT.

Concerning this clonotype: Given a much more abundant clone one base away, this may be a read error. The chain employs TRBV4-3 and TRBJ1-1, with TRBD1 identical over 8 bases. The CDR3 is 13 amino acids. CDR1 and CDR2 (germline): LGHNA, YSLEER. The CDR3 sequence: CASSPDRDTGAFF. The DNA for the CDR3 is TGCGCCAGCAGCCCGGACAGGGATACTGGAGCTTTCTTT.

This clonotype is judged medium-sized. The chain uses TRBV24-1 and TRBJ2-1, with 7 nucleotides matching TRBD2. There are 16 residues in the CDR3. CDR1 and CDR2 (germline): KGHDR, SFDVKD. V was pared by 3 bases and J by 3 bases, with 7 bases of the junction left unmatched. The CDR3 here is CATSDGGGGNYNEQFF. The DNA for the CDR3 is TGTGCCACCAGTGATGGTGGCGGGGGAAACTACAATGAGCAGTTCTTC.

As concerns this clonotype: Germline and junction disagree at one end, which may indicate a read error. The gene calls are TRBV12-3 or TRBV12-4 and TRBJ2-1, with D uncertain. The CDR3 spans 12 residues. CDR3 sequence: CASSFLRKRLLF. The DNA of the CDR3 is TGTGCCAGCAGTTTTTTGCGAAAACGGTTACTCTTC.

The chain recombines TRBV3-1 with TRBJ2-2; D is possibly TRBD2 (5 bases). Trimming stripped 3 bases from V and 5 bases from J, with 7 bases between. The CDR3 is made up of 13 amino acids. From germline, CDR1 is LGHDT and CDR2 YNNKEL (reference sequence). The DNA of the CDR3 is TGTGCCAGCAGCCATCTAGCAACCGGGGAGCTGTTTTTT. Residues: CASSHLATGELFF.

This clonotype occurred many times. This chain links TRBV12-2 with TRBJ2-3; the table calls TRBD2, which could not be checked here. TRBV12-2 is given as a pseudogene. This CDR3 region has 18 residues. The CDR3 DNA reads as TGTGCAAGTCGCCCCCGCCAGTGGACTAGCAGACGCACAGATACGCAGTATTTT. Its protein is CASRPRQWTSRRTDTQYF.

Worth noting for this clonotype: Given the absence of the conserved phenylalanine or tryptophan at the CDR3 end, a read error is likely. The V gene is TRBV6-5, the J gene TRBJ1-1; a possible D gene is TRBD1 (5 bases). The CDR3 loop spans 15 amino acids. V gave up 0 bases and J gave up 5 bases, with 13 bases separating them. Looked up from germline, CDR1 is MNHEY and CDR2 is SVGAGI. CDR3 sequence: CASSYSRGRSTEAFC. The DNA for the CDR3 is TGTGCCAGCAGTTACTCGAGGGGTAGGTCGACTGAAGCTTTCTGT.